The 14 T cell receptor beta chains below come from one sample, sequenced in a study of blood T cell repertoires in COVID-19 (dated by TCRdb to about 2020). The library relied on the immunoSEQ multiplex PCR assay. TCRdb provides this immuneACCESS table in a form limited to in-frame rearrangements. Some clones are lacking; in checked studies, under half of them reflect an unresolved V gene, and why the rest are absent is not known. This sample lists about 69,000 clones; roughly 90% were detected once. The top ten clones comprise roughly 2% of the sample. Sequenced input: peripheral blood. These receptor sequences come from a man aged 30 to 45 with acute or convalescent COVID-19.

This chain joins TRBV28 and TRBJ1-2, with D perhaps TRBD1 (6 bases). From germline, CDR1 is MDHEN and CDR2 SYDVKM. The CDR3 runs to 12 residues. The V gene lost 5 bases and the J gene lost 5 bases, with 9 bases spanning the gap. The CDR3, as DNA: TGTGCCAGCAGTGGACAGTTTTATGGCTACACCTTC. Residues: CASSGQFYGYTF.

The CDR3 region is CASSSGLRNNEQFF. The CDR3 nucleotides are TGTGCCAGCAGTTCGGGACTACGCAACAATGAGCAGTTCTTC. The chain has TRBV9 and TRBJ2-1; 7 bases map to TRBD2. V lost 5 bases to trimming and J lost 5 bases; unmatched junction nucleotides: 7. Per the germline V gene, CDR1 is SGDLS and CDR2 is YYNGEE. The CDR3 sequence is 14 residues long.

The chain joins TRBV19 to TRBJ2-1; 11 nucleotides line up with TRBD1. Germline CDR1 reads LNHDA; CDR2 reads SQIVND (reference sequence). The V segment lost 5 bases and the J segment 4 bases; nucleotides outside the gene matches: 4. CDR3 length equals 15 residues. The CDR3 DNA reads TGTGCCAGTAGTGTCCGGGACAGGGGGTACAATGAGCAGTTCTTC. Translation gives CASSVRDRGYNEQFF.

The rearrangement uses TRBV7-8 and TRBJ2-5; 7 bases fit TRBD2. Germline lookup yields CDR1 SGHVS and CDR2 FQNEAQ. The CDR3 runs to 15 residues. V shed 1 base and J 6 bases; nucleotides not matched to a gene: 8. In DNA form, the CDR3 reads TGTGCCAGCAGCTTAGTGACTGGCGGGAGTCAGACCCAGTACTTC. This translates into CASSLVTGGSQTQYF.

This chain connects TRBV2 to TRBJ1-1; D is possibly TRBD1 (6 bases). Germline loops: CDR1 SNHLY, CDR2 FYNNEI. The CDR3 has 14 residues. V lost 5 bases and J lost 3, with 13 bases in between. The CDR3 reads CASSRRDKDTEAFF. The CDR3 nucleotides are TGTGCCAGCAGTCGACGGGACAAGGACACTGAAGCTTTCTTT.

This sequence joins TRBV3-1 (or the pseudogene TRBV3-2) and TRBJ2-4; TRBD2 matches 14 bases. This CDR3 is built from 17 residues. CDR1 LGHDT and CDR2 YNNKEL come from the germline V gene (reference sequence). The ends lost 4 bases at V and 2 bases at J; junction bases unmatched: 4. The CDR3 reads CASSLWTSGRTKNIQYF. CDR3 nucleotides: TGTGCCAGCAGCCTATGGACTAGCGGGAGGACCAAAAACATTCAGTACTTC.

V and J are TRBV9 and TRBJ1-1; D is possibly TRBD1 (5 bases). The V end lost 4 bases, the J end lost 4 bases, and 17 bases lay between the germline ends. The CDR3 consists of 15 residues. Germline CDR1 and CDR2: SGDLS and YYNGEE. The CDR3 bases are TGTGCCAGCAGCCCTCTAGGTGGGGGAGGCACTGAAGCTTTCTTT. This codes for CASSPLGGGGTEAFF. The variable domain in full, completed from reference TRBV9 and TRBJ1-1, reads DSGVTQTPKHLITATGQRVTLRCSPRSGDLSVYWYQQSLDQGLQFLIQYYNGEERAKGNILERFSAQQFPDLHSELNLSSLELGDSALYFCASSPLGGGGTEAFFGQGTRLTVV.

A few counts support this clone. This chain uses TRBV30 with TRBJ2-7; D possibly corresponds to TRBD2 (6 bases). This CDR3 is built from 13 residues. CDR1 and CDR2 (germline): GTSNPN, SVGIG (reference sequence). V lost 2 bases and J lost 3, with 11 bases in between. The CDR3 coding sequence is TGTGCCTGGAGTAGGGGCGGGGACTACGAGCAGTACGTC. Translated, it gives CAWSRGGDYEQYV.

This clone has only a few counts. The chain carries TRBV5-4 and TRBJ1-1; TRBD1 matches at 8 bases. V was pared by 4 bases and J by 5 bases, with 4 bases of the junction left unmatched. This CDR3 comprises 13 residues. CDR1 is SGHNT and CDR2 is YYREEE in the germline V gene (reference sequence). The CDR3 reads CASSQRTGTEAFF. CDR3 bases: TGTGCCAGCAGCCAAAGGACAGGGACTGAAGCTTTCTTT.

The chain employs TRBV25-1 and TRBJ2-3, with 8 bases aligning to TRBD1. J gave up 4 bases and V 2 bases, and 2 bases lay outside the gene matches. CDR3 length: 14 amino acids. CDR1 and CDR2 (germline): MGHDK, SYGVNS. The CDR3 loop is CASSEQGAADTQYF. Written as DNA, the CDR3 is TGTGCCAGCAGTGAACAGGGGGCCGCAGATACGCAGTATTTT. Using reference TRBV25-1 and TRBJ2-3 for the parts outside the CDR3, the full variable domain is EADIYQTPRYLVIGTGKKITLECSQTMGHDKMYWYQQDPGMELHLIHYSYGVNSTEKGDLSSESTVSRIRTEHFPLTLESARPSHTSQYLCASSEQGAADTQYFGPGTRLTVL.

CDR3 nucleotide sequence: TGTGCCAGCGACCCGGGGGGGAACTCTTATGGCTACACCTTC. Its translation: CASDPGGNSYGYTF. The chain employs TRBV2 and TRBJ1-2; a possible D gene is TRBD1 (5 bases). CDR3 size: 14 residues. From germline, CDR1 is SNHLY and CDR2 FYNNEI. Trimming shortened V by 8 bases and J by 5 bases, and 18 bases separated the two germline ends.

This clone was counted once. The chain couples TRBV19 to TRBJ2-6; D not certain. This CDR3 region has 15 residues. V lost 2 bases and J lost 0, with 5 bases in between. Germline CDR1 and CDR2: LNHDA and SQIVND (reference sequence). CDR3 residues: CASSIIDSGANVLTF. Here the CDR3 DNA reads TGTGCCAGTAGTATAATAGACTCTGGGGCCAACGTCCTGACTTTC.

In this sample, this clone turned up once. The rearrangement joins TRBV15 to TRBJ1-4, with 10 bases that match TRBD1. The germline V gene has CDR1 LNHNV and CDR2 YYDKDF (reference sequence). V dropped 5 bases and J dropped 0; count of bases not matched to a gene: 6. The CDR3 runs 17 residues. For the CDR3, the DNA is TGTGCCACCAGCCCCGGACAGGGGGATTCAACTAATGAAAAACTGTTTTTT. As protein: CATSPGQGDSTNEKLFF.

This rearrangement joins TRBV30 to TRBJ1-2, with TRBD1 matching over 7 bases. This CDR3 contains 13 residues. Germline CDR1 GTSNPN, CDR2 SVGIG (reference sequence). Unmatched junction bases numbered 6, after V lost 1 base and J lost 7 bases. The CDR3 is CAWSDPNRGGYTF. DNA of the CDR3: TGTGCCTGGAGTGACCCAAACAGGGGTGGCTACACCTTC.